This T cell receptor beta chain appears in the sequencing data of a study of blood T cell repertoires in COVID-19. Participants spanned ages roughly 18 to 95 years and resided in about two dozen US areas. Before being deemed recovered, Cohort 3 donors had two negative PCRs, clearance, or symptom resolution. Germline values: CDR1 SGDLS, CDR2 YYNGEE. CDR3 length: 14 residues. Between the trimmed V and J ends, which lost 5 bases and 6 bases, there was a span of 14 bases. The method was immunoSEQ multiplex PCR; TCRdb's version includes in-frame clones alone and lacks a portion of them. Among more than 350,000 clones listed, around 87% were seen once.

The chain has TRBV9 and TRBJ2-2; perhaps TRBD1 as D (6 bases). The clonotype originates from a woman aged 45-65 years who had recovered from COVID-19. Sequenced sample: PBMCs or T cells enriched from blood (not recorded which). The CDR3 sequence is CASSYRELAGELFF. As DNA, the CDR3 is TGTGCCAGCAGTTACAGGGAGTTGGCCGGGGAGCTGTTTTTT.